This entry features one T cell receptor (beta chain) sequence. Its ends do not fully match the called genes, so a read error is possible. The data were produced by immunoSEQ multiplex PCR, yet TCRdb's version contains in-frame clones alone and is incomplete. The table has roughly 47,000 clones, approximately 87% seen once. This CDR3 is built from 13 residues. Germline-derived CDR1 and CDR2 are SGHTA and FQGNSA. This sample was included in a study of control samples from healthy donors and cancer patients. The sequenced sample was PBMCs. This receptor was taken from a woman aged 60-70 years with lung cancer. The chain couples TRBV7-2 to TRBJ1-1; D remains ambiguous. CDR3 coding DNA: TGTGCCAGCACCTTACACCTGAACACTGAAGCTTTCTTT. Its translation is CASTLHLNTEAFF.